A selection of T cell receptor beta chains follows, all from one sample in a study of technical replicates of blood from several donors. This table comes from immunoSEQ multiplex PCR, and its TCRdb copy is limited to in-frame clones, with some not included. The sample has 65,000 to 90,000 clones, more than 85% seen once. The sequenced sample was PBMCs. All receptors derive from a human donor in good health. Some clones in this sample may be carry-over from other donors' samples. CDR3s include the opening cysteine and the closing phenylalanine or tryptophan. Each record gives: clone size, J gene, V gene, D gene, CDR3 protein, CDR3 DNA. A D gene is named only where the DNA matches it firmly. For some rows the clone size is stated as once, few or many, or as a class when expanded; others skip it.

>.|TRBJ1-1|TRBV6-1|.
CASSEAARRNTEAFF
TGTGCCAGCAGTGAAGCCGCCAGAAGGAACACTGAAGCTTTCTTT
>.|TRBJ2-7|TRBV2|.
CASGQVYEQYF
TGTGCCAGCGGGCAGGTGTACGAGCAGTACTTC
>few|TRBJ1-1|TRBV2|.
CASSVIQGNTEAFF
TGTGCCAGCAGTGTAATCCAGGGGAACACTGAAGCTTTCTTT
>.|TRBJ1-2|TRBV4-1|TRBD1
CASSQVGQRGGYTF
TGCGCCAGCAGCCAAGTGGGACAGCGCGGCGGCTACACCTTC
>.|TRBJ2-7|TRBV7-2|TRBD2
CASSLVAGGRTSPYEQYF
TGTGCCAGCAGCTTAGTAGCGGGGGGGCGAACCTCACCCTACGAGCAGTACTTC
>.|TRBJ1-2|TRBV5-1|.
CASRPTGSNYGYTF
TGCGCCAGCAGACCCACAGGTTCAAACTATGGCTACACCTTC
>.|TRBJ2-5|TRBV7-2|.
CASSRTRGETQYF
TGTGCCAGCAGCCGGACCAGGGGAGAGACCCAGTACTTC
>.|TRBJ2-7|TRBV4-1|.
CASSQEYSYSYEQYF
TGCGCCAGCAGCCAAGAATACTCTTACTCCTACGAGCAGTACTTC
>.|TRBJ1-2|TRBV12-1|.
CASHTRVEFYGYTF
TGTGCCAGCCACACGAGGGTGGAGTTCTATGGCTACACCTTC
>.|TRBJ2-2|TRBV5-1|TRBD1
CASSRGQGITGELFF
TGCGCCAGCAGCAGGGGACAGGGGATAACCGGGGAGCTGTTTTTT
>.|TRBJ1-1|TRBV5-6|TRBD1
CASSRQGPNTEAFF
TGTGCCAGCAGCCGACAGGGACCGAACACTGAAGCTTTCTTT
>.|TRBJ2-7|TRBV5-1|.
CASSLGDREASEQYF
TGCGCCAGCAGCTTGGGTGACAGGGAGGCGTCCGAGCAGTACTTC
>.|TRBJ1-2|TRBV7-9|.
CASSQTGLREGYTF
TGTGCCAGCAGCCAGACGGGGCTCCGGGAGGGCTACACCTTC
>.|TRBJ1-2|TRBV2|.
CASSEQATYGYTF
TGTGCCAGCAGTGAACAGGCGACCTATGGCTACACCTTC
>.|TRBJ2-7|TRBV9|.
CASSATITGSSEQYF
TGTGCCAGCAGCGCCACCATCACGGGATCCTCCGAGCAGTACTTC
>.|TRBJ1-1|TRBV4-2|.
CASAEVGFRFMNTEAFF
TGTGCCAGCGCTGAGGTTGGCTTTCGGTTTATGAACACTGAAGCTTTCTTT
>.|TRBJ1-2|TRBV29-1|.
CSVEEVSGNYGYTF
TGCAGCGTTGAAGAGGTATCAGGGAACTATGGCTACACCTTC
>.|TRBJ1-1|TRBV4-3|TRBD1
CASSQDRQGTVRAFF
TGCGCCAGCAGCCAAGACCGACAGGGGACCGTGAGGGCTTTCTTT
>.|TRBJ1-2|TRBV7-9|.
CASSLTPGSGDYGYTF
TGTGCCAGCAGCCTCACTCCTGGTTCAGGTGACTATGGCTACACCTTC
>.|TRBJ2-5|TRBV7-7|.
CASSASRETQYF
TGTGCCAGCAGCGCTAGTCGGGAGACCCAGTACTTC
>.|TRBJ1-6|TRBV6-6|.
CASSYSTGQNNSPLHF
TGTGCCAGCAGTTACTCCACAGGGCAGAATAATTCACCCCTCCACTTT
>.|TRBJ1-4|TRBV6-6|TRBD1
CASRETGSNNEKLFF
TGTGCCAGCAGGGAGACAGGGTCTAATAATGAAAAACTGTTTTTT
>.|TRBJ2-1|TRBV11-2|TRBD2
CASSPTSGRAYWVF
TGTGCCAGCAGCCCAACTAGCGGGAGGGCCTATTGGGTCTTC
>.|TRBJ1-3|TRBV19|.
CASSMAGIRNTIYF
TGTGCCAGTAGTATGGCGGGTATTCGAAACACCATATATTTT
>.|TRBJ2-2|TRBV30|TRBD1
CAWAKRTGVNTGELFF
TGTGCCTGGGCTAAACGGACAGGAGTTAACACCGGGGAGCTGTTTTTT
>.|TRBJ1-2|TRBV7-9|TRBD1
CASSLTSWTGGGYTF
TGTGCCAGCAGCCTAACTTCGTGGACAGGGGGTGGCTACACCTTC
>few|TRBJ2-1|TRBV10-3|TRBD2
CAVGGGNEQFF
TGTGCCGTTGGGGGGGGTAATGAGCAGTTCTTC
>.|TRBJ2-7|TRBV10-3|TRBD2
CATGGGGTNYEQYF
TGTGCCACCGGGGGGGGCGGGACAAACTACGAGCAGTACTTC
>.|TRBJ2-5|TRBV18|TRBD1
CASSPRQGETQYF
TGTGCCAGCTCACCACGACAGGGAGAGACCCAGTACTTC
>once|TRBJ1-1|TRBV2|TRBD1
CASTLSSTGAPSEAFF
TGTGCCAGCACCTTATCATCTACAGGGGCCCCAAGTGAAGCTTTCTTT
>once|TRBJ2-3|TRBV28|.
CASSLSRGTQYF
TGTGCCAGCAGTTTATCGCGGGGTACGCAGTATTTT
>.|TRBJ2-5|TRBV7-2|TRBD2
CASSLNLRGTSGEETQYF
TGTGCCAGCAGCTTGAACCTGCGAGGGACTAGCGGCGAAGAGACCCAGTACTTC
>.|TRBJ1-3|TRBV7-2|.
CASSIIMTTSGNTIYF
TGTGCCAGCAGCATTATCATGACAACCTCTGGAAACACCATATATTTT
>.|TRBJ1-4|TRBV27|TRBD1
CASSDRGLTNEKLFF
TGTGCCAGCAGTGACAGGGGGTTGACTAATGAAAAACTGTTTTTT
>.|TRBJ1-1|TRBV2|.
CASSSGTEGSEAFF
TGTGCCAGCAGCTCCGGGACTGAGGGATCGGAAGCTTTCTTT
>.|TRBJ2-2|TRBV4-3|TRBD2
CASSQEAGLAGGRTGELFF
TGCGCCAGCAGCCAGGAGGCAGGACTAGCGGGAGGCCGCACCGGGGAGCTGTTTTTT
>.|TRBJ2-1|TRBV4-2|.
CASSQETSSNEQFF
TGTGCCAGCAGCCAAGAAACTAGCTCTAATGAGCAGTTCTTC